The table lists the clone carrying this T cell receptor (beta chain) with a few counts. From the second PCR step, alpha and beta chains were amplified apart. Cells stained for CD3, CD4, CD8, CD45RA and CD27 were sorted into four subsets. This sample is drawn from a study of naive and memory T cell subsets. Two oligonucleotides, mixed equimolar, formed the beta constant-region primer covering TRBC1 and TRBC2. An oligonucleotide with the SP2 primer and a 12-nucleotide UMI was ligated to the cDNA 3' end. Nested alpha and beta constant-region primers with the SP2 primer drove four PCR rounds on ligated cDNA. TCRdb re-derived calls from the UMI-ligation and nested PCR reads in MiXCR, one entry per CDR3 protein. The table lists about 85,000 distinct CDR3 sequences, 13% of them singletons. CDR1 SGHNT and CDR2 YYREEE come from the germline V gene (reference sequence). J was trimmed by 6 bases and V by 5 bases; bases with no gene match: 4. The CDR3 covers 14 residues.

J is TRBJ2-2 and V is TRBV5-4; 10 positions agree with TRBD1. This clonotype was obtained from a human donor in good health. Sequencing input: central memory CD4+ T cells from blood. CDR3 region: CASRWDRGAGELFF. The CDR3 DNA is TGTGCCAGCAGGTGGGACAGGGGTGCCGGGGAGCTGTTTTTT.